This T cell receptor beta chain was captured in a study of T cell changes during pregnancy in multiple sclerosis. CDR3 length: 10 residues. The germline V gene has CDR1 MNHNS and CDR2 SASEGT. The V gene lost 2 bases and the J gene lost 10 bases, with 6 bases spanning the gap. Measured with immunoSEQ multiplex PCR; TCRdb has only the in-frame clones, and not every one. The table includes around 57,000 clones, about 92% detected once. The sequences come from CD4+ T cells from peripheral blood mononuclear cells, collected in the third trimester of pregnancy. The sequence came from a female donor with multiple sclerosis, enrolled in a pregnancy study. The chain combines TRBV6-1 with TRBJ2-7; D gene ambiguous. This chain's CDR3 is CASSELAQYF. DNA for the CDR3: TGTGCCAGCAGTGAATTAGCCCAGTACTTC.